Listed here are 14 T cell receptor beta chains from one sample, sequenced in a study of shared clonotypes between healthy human individuals (TCRdb year 2020). Receptor amplification or capture employed the immunoSEQ multiplex PCR assay. TCRdb re-hosts the immuneACCESS table, in-frame sequences only. Its copies lack some clones; in the studies checked, an unresolved V gene accounts for under half of them, and the cause for the rest is not known. Present in this sample are roughly 890,000 clones, 85% to 95% of which were seen just once. Around 24% of the sample goes to the ten largest clones. CD8 naive samples consisted of CD45RO-negative cells that were positively selected for CCR7, yielding a CD45RA+CCR7+ population without TemRA cells. The sequenced sample consisted of naive CD8+ T cells sorted from blood. The cell subset or site label here, explained by the study, means: CD45RA+CCR7+. The receptors derive from a young man in good health.

This clone was seen only once. The chain has TRBV5-1 and TRBJ2-2; maybe TRBD2 (6 bases). Deletions cut 4 bases from V and 4 bases from J, with 17 bases between. Germline V CDR1 and CDR2: SGHRS, YFSETQ. The CDR3 is made up of 16 amino acids. The CDR3 reads CASSLLGGVGTGELFF. The CDR3 DNA follows: TGCGCCAGCAGCCTGCTAGGCGGGGTAGGCACCGGGGAGCTGTTTTTT.

Comment on this clone: Other DNA sequences in this sample translate to the same CDR3. The gene calls are TRBV27 and TRBJ1-5, with D unclear. CDR3 length equals 14 residues. Germline loops: CDR1 MNHEY, CDR2 SMNVEV (reference sequence). The V and J ends lost 4 bases and 0 bases respectively, with 7 bases between them. The CDR3 loop reads CASSSGSSNQPQHF. CDR3 nucleotides: TGTGCCAGCAGTTCGGGCTCTAGCAATCAGCCCCAGCATTTT.

The V call is TRBV2, the J call TRBJ1-1, with 11 bases identical to TRBD1. Unmatched junction bases numbered 1, after V lost 4 bases and J lost 6 bases. Germline CDR1 SNHLY, CDR2 FYNNEI. The CDR3 is made up of 13 amino acids. The CDR3: CASSGTGGSEAFF. The CDR3 DNA is TGTGCCAGCAGTGGGACAGGGGGCTCTGAAGCTTTCTTT.

J is TRBJ1-4 and V is TRBV2, with TRBD1 as a possible D gene (6 bases). Germline V gene sequence: CDR1 SNHLY, CDR2 FYNNEI. The CDR3 is made up of 11 amino acids. Trimming cost V 6 bases and J 13 bases, with 12 bases left between them. This chain's CDR3 is CASRSRDILFF. In nucleotides, the CDR3 is TGTGCCAGCAGAAGCCGGGACATACTGTTTTTT. Drawing the rest from reference TRBV2 and TRBJ1-4, the complete variable domain is EPEVTQTPSHQVTQMGQEVILRCVPISNHLYFYWYRQILGQKVEFLVSFYNNEISEKSEIFDDQFSVERPDGSNFTLKIRSTKLEDSAMYFCASRSRDILFFGSGTQLSVL.

The V gene is TRBV4-1, the J gene TRBJ2-7, with D perhaps given as TRBD1 or TRBD2 (5 bases each). Germline CDR1 reads MGHRA; CDR2 reads YSYEKL. The V end was cut by 0 bases, the J end by 5 bases, with 11 bases between. This CDR3 is 14 amino acids long. In DNA, the CDR3 is TGCGCCAGCAGCCAAGAGGGACCCATGAACGAGCAGTACTTC. Amino acid sequence: CASSQEGPMNEQYF.

The chain is built from TRBV15 and TRBJ2-5, with 12 bases lining up with TRBD2. After removal of 3 bases from V and 2 bases from J, the junction contained 4 bases not matched to a gene. This CDR3 is 16 amino acids long. Germline V gives CDR1 LNHNV, CDR2 YYDKDF (reference sequence). The CDR3 coding sequence is TGTGCCACCAGCAGCCGACTAGCGGGGGAACAAGAGACCCAGTACTTC. Amino acid sequence: CATSSRLAGEQETQYF.

This clone was counted at least ten times. The V gene is TRBV6-5, the J gene TRBJ1-5; 8 bases are shared with TRBD1. Germline loops: CDR1 MNHEY, CDR2 SVGAGI. The junction had 7 bases not matched to a gene; V was cut back by 6 bases and J by 6 bases. CDR3 length: 14 amino acids. CDR3 amino acids: CASSPTGGGQPQHF. The CDR3 DNA follows: TGTGCCAGCAGCCCCACAGGGGGGGGTCAGCCCCAGCATTTT.

The chain employs TRBV2 and TRBJ1-1; D is unclear. This CDR3 contains 14 residues. The germline CDR1 and CDR2 sequences are SNHLY and FYNNEI. The V gene lost 2 bases and the J gene lost 0 bases, with 7 bases spanning the gap. As DNA, the CDR3 is TGTGCCAGCAGTGAATCAGACTTGAACACTGAAGCTTTCTTT. Its translation is CASSESDLNTEAFF. Combining the CDR3 with reference TRBV2 and TRBJ1-1 gives the whole variable domain EPEVTQTPSHQVTQMGQEVILRCVPISNHLYFYWYRQILGQKVEFLVSFYNNEISEKSEIFDDQFSVERPDGSNFTLKIRSTKLEDSAMYFCASSESDLNTEAFFGQGTRLTVV.

The gene calls are TRBV6-5 and TRBJ2-7, with TRBD1 as a possible D gene (5 bases). With 6 bases removed from V and 4 bases from J, the gap between germline ends came to 13 bases. This CDR3 contains 13 residues. Germline lookup yields CDR1 MNHEY and CDR2 SVGAGI. Here the CDR3 reads CASSHATEYEQYF. CDR3 DNA sequence: TGTGCCAGCAGCCACGCGACAGAATACGAGCAGTACTTC.

Details on this clone: The same CDR3 arises from other DNA sequences in this sample as well. This chain uses TRBV6-5 with TRBJ2-1; a weak D match, TRBD2 (5 bases). V lost 4 bases and J lost 0, with 10 bases in between. The germline V gene encodes CDR1 MNHEY and CDR2 SVGAGI. The CDR3 has 15 residues. In DNA form, the CDR3 reads TGTGCCAGCAGTTTGGCCGGGGACTCCTACAATGAGCAGTTCTTC. It translates to CASSLAGDSYNEQFF.

On this clone: Other DNA sequences in this sample translate to the same CDR3. This rearrangement joins TRBV9 to TRBJ2-1; 8 nucleotides match TRBD2. This CDR3 is 15 amino acids long. Germline V gene sequence: CDR1 SGDLS, CDR2 YYNGEE. Losses at the gene ends were 0 bases for V and 4 bases for J; bases not matched to a gene: 3. CDR3 DNA: TGTGCCAGCAGCGTAGCGGGAGGGTTGTACAATGAGCAGTTCTTC. It translates to CASSVAGGLYNEQFF.

This clone is a singleton in its sample. The V and J genes are TRBV15 and TRBJ2-3; 8 bases are a match to TRBD2. V gave up 4 bases and J gave up 2 bases; unmatched junction bases: 11. There are 17 residues in the CDR3. Looked up from germline, CDR1 is LNHNV and CDR2 is YYDKDF (reference sequence). The CDR3 here is CATSTRAGVGFTDTQYF. The CDR3 DNA reads TGTGCCACCAGCACCAGAGCGGGAGTGGGATTCACAGATACGCAGTATTTT.

The V and J genes are TRBV5-1 and TRBJ2-3, with 10 nucleotides matching TRBD2. CDR3 length: 15 residues. The V gene's germline CDR1 is SGHRS and CDR2 YFSETQ. V was pared by 7 bases and J by 3 bases, with 8 bases of the junction left unmatched. The CDR3, as DNA: TGCGCCAGCTACTCTAGCGGGAGTTCGACAGATACGCAGTATTTT. Encoded protein: CASYSSGSSTDTQYF.

This chain links TRBV7-6 with TRBJ2-3; D is tentatively TRBD1 or TRBD2 (5 bases each). Between the trimmed V and J ends, which lost 3 bases and 4 bases, there was a span of 14 bases. CDR1 and CDR2 (germline): SGHVS, FNYEAQ. The CDR3 contains 15 residues. CDR3 sequence (DNA): TGTGCCAGCAGCTTGGACTCGTGGGGCTCAGATACGCAGTATTTT. It codes for CASSLDSWGSDTQYF.